Listed here are 4 T cell receptor beta chains from one sample, sequenced in a study of cytomegalovirus exposure and HLA in healthy donors. The PCR made use of 60 Vbeta and 13 Jbeta primers. Libraries were prepared by immunoSEQ multiplex PCR; TCRdb keeps only in-frame clonotypes and omits some of them. The sample carries around 90,000 clones, approximately 86% recorded once. Sequenced sample: PBMCs. The origin of the receptors is a man aged 25 to 40 in good health and CMV-seropositive.

The V call is TRBV7-9, the J call TRBJ2-7; 8 bases line up with TRBD2. Germline V gene sequence: CDR1 SEHNR, CDR2 FQNEAQ (reference sequence). V dropped 3 bases and J dropped 1; count of bases not matched to a gene: 2. The CDR3 runs to 14 residues. CDR3: CASSLGLGSYEQYF. DNA for the CDR3: TGTGCCAGCAGCTTGGGACTAGGATCCTACGAGCAGTACTTC.

The chain carries TRBV28 and TRBJ2-7, with TRBD1 matching over 9 bases. V trimming: 4 bases; J trimming: 4 bases; junction bases outside the gene matches: 8. CDR1 is MDHEN, CDR2 SYDVKM, per germline. CDR3 size: 15 residues. CDR3 sequence (DNA): TGTGCCAGCAGTTCCACCGGGACAGGGTTTTACGAGCAGTACTTC. It specifies CASSSTGTGFYEQYF.

The chain couples TRBV5-1 to TRBJ2-3, with D uncertain. V dropped 0 bases and J dropped 2 bases, with 7 bases sitting between them. The CDR3 extends over 14 amino acids. The germline CDR1 and CDR2 sequences are SGHRS and YFSETQ. The CDR3 bases are TGCGCCAGCAGCTTGGGAGTCGACACAGATACGCAGTATTTT. Encoded protein: CASSLGVDTDTQYF.

The J gene is TRBJ2-1, the V gene TRBV5-1, with D maybe TRBD2 (6 bases). The CDR3 has 15 residues. From germline, CDR1 is SGHRS and CDR2 YFSETQ. V lost 3 bases, J lost 2 bases, and 12 bases lay in between. CDR3 amino acids: CASSSTLAPYNEQFF. CDR3 bases: TGCGCCAGCAGCTCCACACTAGCTCCCTACAATGAGCAGTTCTTC.